The 30 T cell receptor beta chains below were found in one sample sequenced in a study of T cell responses to AZD1222 COVID-19 vaccine. Generated by immunoSEQ multiplex PCR, the TCRdb table keeps only in-frame clones and is missing some. The table records tens of thousands of clones, 87% of them present only once. The sample here was peripheral blood, taken on day 0 of AZD1222 vaccination. All receptors come from an adult in good health.

The chain is built from TRBV15 and TRBJ1-5; no definite D call. This CDR3 is built from 17 residues. V was pared by 0 bases and J by 0 bases, with 12 bases between. Looked up from germline, CDR1 is LNHNV and CDR2 is YYDKDF (reference sequence). CDR3: CATSRDVRGFSNQPQHF. The CDR3 nucleotides are TGTGCCACCAGCAGAGATGTGCGGGGTTTTAGCAATCAGCCCCAGCATTTT. The full variable domain, in which reference TRBV15 and TRBJ1-5 provide the parts outside the CDR3, is DAMVIQNPRYQVTQFGKPVTLSCSQTLNHNVMYWYQQKSSQAPKLLFHYYDKDFNNEADTPDNFQSRRPNTSFCFLDIRSPGLGDTAMYLCATSRDVRGFSNQPQHFGDGTRLSIL.

The chain links TRBV9 to TRBJ2-7, with 7 bases lining up with TRBD1. The CDR3 contains 16 residues. Trimming at V came to 0 bases and at J to 5 bases, leaving 11 bases not matched to a gene. CDR1 and CDR2 (germline): SGDLS, YYNGEE. Here the CDR3 DNA reads TGTGCCAGCAGCGTAGATGATGACAGGGCCAGGCACGAGCAGTACTTC. Translated, it gives CASSVDDDRARHEQYF. Based on the CDR3 plus reference TRBV9 and TRBJ2-7, the full variable domain is DSGVTQTPKHLITATGQRVTLRCSPRSGDLSVYWYQQSLDQGLQFLIQYYNGEERAKGNILERFSAQQFPDLHSELNLSSLELGDSALYFCASSVDDDRARHEQYFGPGTRLTVT.

J is TRBJ2-7 and V is TRBV7-6, with TRBD1 matching over 11 bases. CDR1 SGHVS and CDR2 FNYEAQ come from the germline V gene. Trimming cost V 6 bases and J 6 bases; bases outside gene matches: 4. The CDR3 loop spans 13 amino acids. The CDR3 sequence: CASSRTGGSEQYF. The CDR3 coding sequence is TGTGCCAGCAGTCGGACAGGGGGCAGCGAGCAGTACTTC.

The J gene is TRBJ2-1, the V gene TRBV7-8, with TRBD2 matching 10 bases. In germline, CDR1 is SGHVS, CDR2 FQNEAQ. Unmatched junction bases numbered 9, after V lost 2 bases and J lost 5 bases. The CDR3 is made up of 17 amino acids. The CDR3 protein is CASSLWASGSMDNEQFF. CDR3 in DNA: TGTGCCAGCAGCTTATGGGCTAGCGGGAGCATGGACAATGAGCAGTTCTTC.

The chain links TRBV9 to TRBJ1-6; tentatively, D is TRBD1 (6 bases). Trimming took off 3 bases at V and 10 bases at J, with 14 bases between the two ends. The CDR3 runs 14 residues. Germline values: CDR1 SGDLS, CDR2 YYNGEE. The CDR3 is CASSDDRSLSPLHF. CDR3 DNA sequence: TGTGCCAGCAGCGATGACAGGTCTTTGTCACCCCTCCACTTT.

The genes are TRBV19 and TRBJ1-1; 10 nucleotides match TRBD1. V was pared by 3 bases and J by 0 bases, with 10 bases of the junction left unmatched. Per the germline V gene, CDR1 is LNHDA and CDR2 is SQIVND (reference sequence). The CDR3 runs to 18 residues. This CDR3 is CASSITKDRGAMNTEAFF. CDR3 nucleotide sequence: TGTGCCAGTAGTATCACGAAGGACAGGGGGGCAATGAACACTGAAGCTTTCTTT.

V gene TRBV11-3 combines with J gene TRBJ2-5; D call uncertain. This CDR3 is built from 13 residues. V was cut by 2 bases and J by 5 bases, with 9 bases left in between. The germline V gene has CDR1 SGHNT and CDR2 YENEEA. The CDR3: CASSLIFMETQYF. The DNA for the CDR3 is TGTGCCAGCAGCTTAATATTTATGGAGACCCAGTACTTC.

This clone has only a few counts. The J gene is TRBJ1-1, the V gene TRBV5-6; D uncertain. Germline lookup yields CDR1 SGHDT and CDR2 YYEEEE. The CDR3 loop spans 15 amino acids. V was cut by 4 bases and J by 1 base, with 14 bases left in between. The CDR3 nucleotides are TGTGCCAGCAGCCCCAAGAGACTGGGGAACACTGAAGCTTTCTTT. Its protein is CASSPKRLGNTEAFF.

The chain links TRBV3-1 (or the pseudogene TRBV3-2) to TRBJ1-1; D is unresolved. Between the trimmed V and J ends, which lost 0 bases and 1 base, there was a span of 3 bases. CDR1 LGHDT and CDR2 YNNKEL come from the germline V gene (reference sequence). The CDR3 is made up of 13 amino acids. CDR3: CASSQEWNTEAFF. The CDR3 nucleotides are TGTGCCAGCAGCCAAGAATGGAACACTGAAGCTTTCTTT.

The chain uses TRBV7-2 and TRBJ2-7, with 10 bases matching TRBD2. The germline V gene encodes CDR1 SGHTA and CDR2 FQGNSA. The CDR3 loop spans 13 amino acids. Trimming cost V 4 bases and J 3 bases; bases outside gene matches: 0. The DNA of the CDR3 is TGTGCCAGCAGCTGGACTAGCGGCTACGAGCAGTACTTC. Residues: CASSWTSGYEQYF.

This chain uses TRBV18 with TRBJ2-1; the match to TRBD2 covers 12 bases. This CDR3 has 15 residues. Germline V gene lookup returns CDR1 KGHSH and CDR2 LQKENI. V lost 5 bases and J lost 9; bases outside the gene matches: 8. In DNA form, the CDR3 reads TGTGCCAGCTCATCAGGACTAGCGGGAATGGGTGAGCAGTTCTTC. Protein: CASSSGLAGMGEQFF. Full variable domain (rest looked up from reference TRBV18 and TRBJ2-1): NAGVMQNPRHLVRRRGQEARLRCSPMKGHSHVYWYRQLPEEGLKFMVYLQKENIIDESGMPKERFSAEFPKEGPSILRIQQVVRGDSAAYFCASSSGLAGMGEQFFGPGTRLTVL.

This rearrangement joins TRBV7-7 to TRBJ2-5, with 10 bases identical to TRBD1. This CDR3 region has 15 residues. Looked up from germline, CDR1 is SSHAT and CDR2 is FNYEAQ (reference sequence). The junction had 6 bases not matched to a gene; V was cut back by 5 bases and J by 3 bases. CDR3 bases: TGTGCCAGCAGCGTAGGGGGGACAGGGGAAGAGACCCAGTACTTC. It encodes CASSVGGTGEETQYF.

The V gene is TRBV18, the J gene TRBJ1-1; D is undetermined. The CDR3 covers 13 residues. The V gene's germline CDR1 is KGHSH and CDR2 LQKENI. V shed 0 bases and J shed 1 base, with 3 bases lying between them. The chain's CDR3 is CASSPPQNTEAFF. CDR3 DNA: TGTGCCAGCTCACCACCCCAGAACACTGAAGCTTTCTTT.

The CDR3 DNA follows: TGTGCCAGCAGTTTATTGGGCAGGGGGGAATTGGGGGAGCTGTTTTTT. Its translation is CASSLLGRGELGELFF. This chain joins TRBV27 and TRBJ2-2, with D tentatively TRBD1 (7 bases). The CDR3 contains 16 residues. Germline V gene data show CDR1 as MNHEY and CDR2 as SMNVEV (reference sequence). The V end lost 1 base, the J end lost 8 bases, and 17 bases lay between the germline ends.

V gene TRBV19 combines with J gene TRBJ1-5; D not resolved. V lost 1 base and J lost 5, with 9 bases in between. The germline gives CDR1 LNHDA, CDR2 SQIVND (reference sequence). The CDR3 covers 14 residues. CDR3 region: CASSIGGRHQPQHF. The CDR3 region has the DNA TGTGCCAGTAGTATAGGGGGAAGGCATCAGCCCCAGCATTTT.

The genes are TRBV19 and TRBJ2-5, with 9 bases that match TRBD1. Germline V lookup: CDR1 LNHDA, CDR2 SQIVND (reference sequence). V shed 1 base and J 6 bases; nucleotides not matched to a gene: 6. This CDR3 has 15 amino acids. The CDR3 is CASSIGMGQGQTQYF. In DNA form, the CDR3 reads TGTGCCAGTAGTATAGGAATGGGACAGGGCCAGACCCAGTACTTC.

The V and J genes are TRBV5-1 and TRBJ1-3; 7 bases map to TRBD1. Losses at the gene ends were 4 bases for V and 0 bases for J; bases not matched to a gene: 7. This CDR3 comprises 16 residues. Germline-derived CDR1 and CDR2 are SGHRS and YFSETQ. The CDR3 here is CASSQIGTVSGNTIYF. In DNA form, the CDR3 reads TGCGCCAGCAGCCAGATCGGGACAGTCTCTGGAAACACCATATATTTT.

The rearrangement joins TRBV27 to TRBJ2-3; 7 nucleotides match TRBD2. J was trimmed by 7 bases and V by 5 bases; bases with no gene match: 6. The CDR3 is 13 amino acids. Germline loops: CDR1 MNHEY, CDR2 SMNVEV (reference sequence). This chain's CDR3 is CASSPRLANTQYF. In DNA form, the CDR3 reads TGTGCCAGCAGTCCGCGACTAGCCAATACGCAGTATTTT.

This clone was counted once. CDR3 sequence reads: CASSKTGLDNEQFF. DNA for the CDR3: TGTGCCAGTAGTAAGACGGGACTAGACAATGAGCAGTTCTTC. The chain recombines TRBV19 with TRBJ2-1; 8 bases fit TRBD2. Per the germline V gene, CDR1 is LNHDA and CDR2 is SQIVND (reference sequence). This CDR3 is built from 14 residues. With V trimmed by 4 bases and J by 5 bases, 4 bases remained unmatched.

V is TRBV2 and J is TRBJ2-7; D possibly corresponds to TRBD2 (6 bases). V was pared by 6 bases and J by 3 bases, with 15 bases between. This CDR3 region has 14 residues. In germline, CDR1 is SNHLY, CDR2 FYNNEI. The DNA of the CDR3 is TGTGCCAGCAGATATAATCGGGACTTCTACGAGCAGTACTTC. Protein product: CASRYNRDFYEQYF.

This clone showed up just once. CDR3 in DNA: TGTGCCAGCAGTTACTCGACCGGTGCGGTCACCGGGGAGCTGTTTTTT. It encodes CASSYSTGAVTGELFF. The V and J genes are TRBV6-5 and TRBJ2-2, with unresolved D. The V gene lost 0 bases and the J gene lost 4 bases, with 12 bases spanning the gap. CDR1 MNHEY and CDR2 SVGAGI come from the germline V gene. CDR3 size: 16 residues.

The J gene is TRBJ2-3, the V gene TRBV12-3 or TRBV12-4, with 7 bases aligning to TRBD2. Trimming cost V 4 bases and J 3 bases; bases outside gene matches: 1. The CDR3 extends over 13 amino acids. CDR3 bases: TGTGCCAGCAGTTACGGGGGGACAGATACGCAGTATTTT. As protein: CASSYGGTDTQYF.

The CDR3 is CATGAERAAEQYF. CDR3 nucleotide sequence: TGTGCCACCGGGGCCGAGAGGGCCGCCGAGCAGTACTTC. This chain uses TRBV10-3 with TRBJ2-7; either TRBD1 or TRBD2 may supply D (5 bases each). With 10 bases removed from V and 6 bases from J, the gap between germline ends came to 19 bases. The germline V gene has CDR1 ENHRY and CDR2 SYGVKD. This CDR3 contains 13 residues.

This chain connects TRBV28 to TRBJ2-1; 7 nucleotides line up with TRBD1. CDR3 size: 15 residues. After removal of 6 bases from V and 10 bases from J, the junction contained 15 bases not matched to a gene. Germline V gene sequence: CDR1 MDHEN, CDR2 SYDVKM. In DNA, the CDR3 is TGTGCCAGCAGGGAATCCCCCGACAGGGTTGGGGAGCAGTTCTTC. This codes for CASRESPDRVGEQFF.

This chain connects TRBV30 to TRBJ2-4; D is perhaps TRBD1 or TRBD2 (6 bases each). There are 15 residues in the CDR3. The V gene's germline CDR1 is GTSNPN and CDR2 SVGIG (reference sequence). V lost 6 bases to trimming and J lost 0 bases, with 15 bases between them. CDR3 protein: CACPGRGLAKNIQYF. CDR3 bases: TGTGCCTGCCCGGGCCGGGGGCTAGCCAAAAACATTCAGTACTTC.

The chain joins TRBV5-4 to TRBJ2-1; D possibly corresponds to TRBD2 (5 bases). V was pared by 2 bases and J by 7 bases, with 16 bases between. Germline lookup yields CDR1 SGHNT and CDR2 YYREEE (reference sequence). The CDR3 sequence is 15 residues long. The CDR3 DNA sequence: TGTGCCAGCAGCTTAGTGGCAAAGGGAGATAATGAGCAGTTCTTC. It specifies CASSLVAKGDNEQFF.

This clone has only a few counts. The V gene is TRBV5-6, the J gene TRBJ2-2; 8 positions match TRBD1. The CDR3 extends over 16 amino acids. The V gene end was trimmed by 2 bases and the J gene end by 6 bases; junction bases not matched to a gene: 9. CDR1 is SGHDT and CDR2 is YYEEEE in the germline V gene. The CDR3 region has the DNA TGTGCCAGCAGCTTTGTTACAGGGGGTTTTTCCGGGGAGCTGTTTTTT. It translates to CASSFVTGGFSGELFF.

The table lists this clone with a count of one. The chain is built from TRBV19 and TRBJ1-2; the D is unclear. The CDR3 extends over 13 amino acids. Between the trimmed V and J ends, which lost 5 bases and 7 bases, there was a span of 14 bases. Germline loops: CDR1 LNHDA, CDR2 SQIVND (reference sequence). The CDR3: CASSYREDGGYTF. Here the CDR3 DNA reads TGTGCCAGTAGTTACCGGGAGGATGGTGGCTACACCTTC. Together with reference TRBV19 and TRBJ1-2, the CDR3 gives the full variable domain: DGGITQSPKYLFRKEGQNVTLSCEQNLNHDAMYWYRQDPGQGLRLIYYSQIVNDFQKGDIAEGYSVSREKKESFPLTVTSAQKNPTAFYLCASSYREDGGYTFGSGTRLTVV.

In its sample, this clone was seen a few times. The chain is built from TRBV6-2 or TRBV6-3 and TRBJ1-3; the D is unclear. CDR1 and CDR2 from the germline V gene are MNHEY and SVGEGT. V lost 2 bases and J lost 6, with 8 bases in between. There are 13 residues in the CDR3. The CDR3 coding sequence is TGTGCCAGCAGTTACGACGTGGAAAACACCATATATTTT. Translating it yields CASSYDVENTIYF.

V is TRBV6-4 and J is TRBJ2-3; D may be TRBD1 or TRBD2 (5 bases each). CDR3 size: 12 residues. V was pared by 2 bases and J by 10 bases, with 10 bases between. Germline V gene lookup returns CDR1 MRHNA and CDR2 SNTAGT. The CDR3 DNA is TGTGCCAGCAGTGACGGGGGTTTGGCGCAGTATTTT. Translated: CASSDGGLAQYF.